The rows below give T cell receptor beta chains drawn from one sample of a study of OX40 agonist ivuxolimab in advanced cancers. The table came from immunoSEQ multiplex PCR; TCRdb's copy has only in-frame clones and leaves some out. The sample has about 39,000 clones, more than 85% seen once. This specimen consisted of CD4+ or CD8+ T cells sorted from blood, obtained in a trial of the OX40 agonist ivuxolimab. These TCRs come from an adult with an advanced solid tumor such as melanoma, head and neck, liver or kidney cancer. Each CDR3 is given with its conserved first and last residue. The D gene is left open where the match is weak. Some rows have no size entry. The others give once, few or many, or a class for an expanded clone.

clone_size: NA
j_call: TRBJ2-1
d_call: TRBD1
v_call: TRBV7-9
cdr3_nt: TGTGCCAGCAGCTTAATGGGACAGGGCGGTTACAATGAGCAGTTCTTC
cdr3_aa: CASSLMGQGGYNEQFF

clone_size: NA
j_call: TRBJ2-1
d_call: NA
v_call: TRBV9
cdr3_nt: TGTGCCAGCAGCGGAACCCAGGCCCTCTCCTACAATGAGCAGTTCTTC
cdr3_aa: CASSGTQALSYNEQFF

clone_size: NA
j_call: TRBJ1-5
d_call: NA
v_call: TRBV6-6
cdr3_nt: TGTGCCAGCAGTTTGAAGGGGGATCAGCCCCAGCATTTT
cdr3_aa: CASSLKGDQPQHF

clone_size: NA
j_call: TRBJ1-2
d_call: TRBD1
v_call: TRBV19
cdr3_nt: TGTGCCAGTAGTGTTGGACAGGGCTGGTACTATGGCTACACCTTC
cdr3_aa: CASSVGQGWYYGYTF

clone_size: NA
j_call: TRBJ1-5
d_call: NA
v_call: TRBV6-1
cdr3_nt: TGTGCCAGCAGTGAAACATTAGCCCAGCATTTT
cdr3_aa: CASSETLAQHF

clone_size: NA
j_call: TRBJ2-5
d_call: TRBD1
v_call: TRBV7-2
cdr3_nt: TGTGCCAGCAGCAAGGAAAGGGGGCGGCAAGAGACCCAGTACTTC
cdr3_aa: CASSKERGRQETQYF

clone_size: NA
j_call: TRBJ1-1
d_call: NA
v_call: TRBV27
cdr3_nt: TGTGCCAGCAGTTTATCGGGCGGCACTGAAGCTTTCTTT
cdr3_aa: CASSLSGGTEAFF

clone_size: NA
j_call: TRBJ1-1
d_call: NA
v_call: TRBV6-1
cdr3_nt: TGTGCCAGCAGTCCGGGTCTGAACACTGAAGCTTTCTTT
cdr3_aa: CASSPGLNTEAFF

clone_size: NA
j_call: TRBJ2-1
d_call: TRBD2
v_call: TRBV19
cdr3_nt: TGTGCCAGTAGTCCCTCGAGCGGGGGTTACTCCTACAATGAGCAGTTCTTC
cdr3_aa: CASSPSSGGYSYNEQFF

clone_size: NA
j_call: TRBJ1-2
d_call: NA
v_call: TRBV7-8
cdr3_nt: TGTGCCAGCAGTTCGGGCGGTTATGGCTACACCTTC
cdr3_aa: CASSSGGYGYTF

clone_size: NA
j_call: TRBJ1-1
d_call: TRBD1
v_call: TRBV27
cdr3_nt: TGTGCCAGCAGTACCGACAGGGGAAAGAACACTGAAGCTTTCTTT
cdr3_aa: CASSTDRGKNTEAFF

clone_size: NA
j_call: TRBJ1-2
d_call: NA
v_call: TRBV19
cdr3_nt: TGTGCCAGTAGTAGGGACACCTATGGCTACACCTTC
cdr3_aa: CASSRDTYGYTF

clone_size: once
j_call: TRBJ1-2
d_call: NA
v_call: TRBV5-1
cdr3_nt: TGCGCCAGCAGCTTGGCCTCAACAGGAGGAGGCTATGGCTACACCTTC
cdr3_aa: CASSLASTGGGYGYTF

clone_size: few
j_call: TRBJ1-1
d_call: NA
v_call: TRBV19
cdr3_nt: TGTGCCAGTAGTTGGGGGGGAATGGACACTGAAGCTTTCTTT
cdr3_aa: CASSWGGMDTEAFF

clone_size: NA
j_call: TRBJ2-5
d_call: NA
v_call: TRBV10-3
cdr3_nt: TGTGCCATCAGTGAGTCGGGGAGCCAAGAGACCCAGTACTTC
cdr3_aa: CAISESGSQETQYF

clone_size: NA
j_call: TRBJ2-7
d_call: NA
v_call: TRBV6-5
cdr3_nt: TGTGCCAGCAGTTATGACGGGAGAACCTCCTACGAGCAGTACTTC
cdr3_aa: CASSYDGRTSYEQYF

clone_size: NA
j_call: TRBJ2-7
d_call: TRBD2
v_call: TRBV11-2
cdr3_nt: TGTGCCAGCAGCTTATCTAGCGGGAGTACCTACGAGCAGTACTTC
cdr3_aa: CASSLSSGSTYEQYF

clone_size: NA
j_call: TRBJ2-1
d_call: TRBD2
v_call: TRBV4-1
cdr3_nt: TGCGCCAGCAGCCAAGTAATTAGCGGGAGGGTCGATGAGCAGTTCTTC
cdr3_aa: CASSQVISGRVDEQFF

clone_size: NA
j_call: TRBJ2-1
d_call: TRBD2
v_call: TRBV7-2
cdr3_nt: TGTGCCAGCAGCTTGGGACTAGCAGGGTACAATGAGCAGTTCTTC
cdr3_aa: CASSLGLAGYNEQFF

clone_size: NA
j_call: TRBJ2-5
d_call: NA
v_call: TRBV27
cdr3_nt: TGTGCCAGCAGTTCTTGGACAGTAGTTGGAGAGACCCAGTACTTC
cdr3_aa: CASSSWTVVGETQYF

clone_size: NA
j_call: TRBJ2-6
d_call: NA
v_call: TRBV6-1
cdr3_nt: TGTGCCAGCAGTGAAGACAGCTCTGGGGCCAACGTCCTGACTTTC
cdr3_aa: CASSEDSSGANVLTF

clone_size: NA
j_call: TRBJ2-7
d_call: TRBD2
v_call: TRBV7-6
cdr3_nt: TGTGCCAGCAGCTTAGAACTAGCGGGAGGGGGCCCTTTCTACGAGCAGTACTTC
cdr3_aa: CASSLELAGGGPFYEQYF

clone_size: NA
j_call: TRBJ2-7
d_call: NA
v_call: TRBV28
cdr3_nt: TGTGCCAGCAAAGGAGTACAGGAGCAGTACTTC
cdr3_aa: CASKGVQEQYF

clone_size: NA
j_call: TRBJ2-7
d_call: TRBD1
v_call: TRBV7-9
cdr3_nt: TGTGCCAGCAGCCGGACAGGGGCCATCTACGAGCAGTACTTC
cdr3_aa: CASSRTGAIYEQYF